This T cell receptor (beta chain) was sequenced in a study of blood T cell repertoires in COVID-19 (dated by TCRdb to about 2020). With respect to the entire study: The collaborator samples originated in the United States, Italy and Spain and spanned the acute and convalescent phases of COVID-19. The material from the prospective study consisted of cDNA or gDNA derived from T cells, B-cell-depleted T cells, or PBMCs. Deeply sampled blood TCRbeta repertoires from subjects exposed to, actively infected with, or recovered from COVID-19 were included in the dataset. The repertoires were released in a freely available public database intended as a resource for research on the immune response to SARS-CoV-2. Samples were obtained from the ongoing ImmuneRACE study (first 160 participants) and from roughly 1,300 subjects provided by 6 global collaborators. Sample metadata almost always included a de-identified subject ID, COVID-19 status, age in years and sex. HLA class I and class II types, where available, came from metadata supplied by the sample provider rather than from assay-based typing. Broader findings and caveats from the paper: The amount of clinical and demographic metadata varied by source and participant and was provided uncurated.

V is cut by 3 bases and J by 3 bases, and the space between the germline ends is 17 bases. Per the germline V gene, SGDLS is the CDR1 and YYNGEE is the CDR2. The CDR3 covers 16 residues, taking in both the cysteine and the phenylalanine. Only the CDR3 part of the read is kept: 48 bases, read in frame from the first base. In Seattle, one collaborating source enrolled patients while the infection was active and tracked those patients longitudinally over the course of disease. Each collaborating institution followed its own protocols to collect whole blood in K2EDTA tubes. For TCRbeta analysis, collaborator samples were shipped as frozen whole blood, as isolated PBMCs, or as DNA extracted from either sample type. TCRbeta CDR3 regions were amplified from genomic DNA by means of the immunoSEQ Assay, a bias-controlled multiplex PCR. As for the authors' bioinformatics: Within the assay, amplification of reference gene primers was used to estimate how many nucleated cells each sample contained. To quantify the absolute abundance of each unique TCRbeta CDR3 rearrangement, sequence reads were collapsed and filtered. For each sample, productive Simpson clonality was calculated by taking the square root of Simpson's diversity index across productive rearrangements. Held by TCRdb, this immuneACCESS table contains in-frame sequences only and omits some clones. Under half of the omission traces to an unresolved V gene where checked; the cause of the rest is unknown. For V, J and clone size, that table is used; D and trimming come from the DNA. Counted in this sample were fewer than 200,000 clones; approximately 90% of them appeared once. Of the sample, approximately 12% falls within the top ten clones.

A remark on this clone: This receptor's antigen is unknown. Base quality data are lacking; no much larger clone is found one base away.

Recombination connected TRBV9 to TRBJ2-3; TRBD2 is a possible D gene, resting on 6 matching bases. The sequence derives from a woman aged 70-85 years with COVID-19, enrolled during active disease. The sequenced material came from peripheral blood. The CDR3 region reads CASSAINTGGTDTQYF. The DNA sequence reads TGTGCCAGCAGCGCAATAAATACAGGAGGGACAGATACGCAGTATTTT.